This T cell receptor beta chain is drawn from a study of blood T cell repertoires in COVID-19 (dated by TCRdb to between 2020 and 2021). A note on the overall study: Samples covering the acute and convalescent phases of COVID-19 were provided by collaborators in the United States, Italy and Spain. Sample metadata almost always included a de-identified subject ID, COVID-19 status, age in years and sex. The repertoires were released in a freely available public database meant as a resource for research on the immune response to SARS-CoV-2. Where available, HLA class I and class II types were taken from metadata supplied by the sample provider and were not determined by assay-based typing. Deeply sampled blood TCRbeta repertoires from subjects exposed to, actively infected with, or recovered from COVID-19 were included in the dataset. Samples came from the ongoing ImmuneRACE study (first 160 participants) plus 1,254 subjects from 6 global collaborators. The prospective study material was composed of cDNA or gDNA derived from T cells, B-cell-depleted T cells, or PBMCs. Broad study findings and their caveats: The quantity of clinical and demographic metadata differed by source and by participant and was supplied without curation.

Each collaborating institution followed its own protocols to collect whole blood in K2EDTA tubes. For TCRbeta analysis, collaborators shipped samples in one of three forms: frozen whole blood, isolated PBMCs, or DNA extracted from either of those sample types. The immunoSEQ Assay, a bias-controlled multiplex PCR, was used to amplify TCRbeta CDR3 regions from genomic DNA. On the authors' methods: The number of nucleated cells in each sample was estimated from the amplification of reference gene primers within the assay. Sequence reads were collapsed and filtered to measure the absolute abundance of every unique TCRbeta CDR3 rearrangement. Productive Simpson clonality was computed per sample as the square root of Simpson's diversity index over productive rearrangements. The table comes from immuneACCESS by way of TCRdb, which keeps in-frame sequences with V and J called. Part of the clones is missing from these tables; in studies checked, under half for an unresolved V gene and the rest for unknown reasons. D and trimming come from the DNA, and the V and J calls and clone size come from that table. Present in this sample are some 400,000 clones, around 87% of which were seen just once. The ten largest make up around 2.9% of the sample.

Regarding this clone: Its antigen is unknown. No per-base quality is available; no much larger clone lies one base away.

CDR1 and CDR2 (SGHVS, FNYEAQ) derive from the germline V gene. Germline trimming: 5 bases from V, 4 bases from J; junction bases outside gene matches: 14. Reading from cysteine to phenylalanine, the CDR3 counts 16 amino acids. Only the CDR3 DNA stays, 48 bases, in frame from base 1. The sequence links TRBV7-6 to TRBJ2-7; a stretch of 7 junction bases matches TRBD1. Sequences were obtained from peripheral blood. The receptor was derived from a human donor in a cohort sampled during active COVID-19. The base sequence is TGTGCCAGCAGCCCCATGACGGGACAGACAACTTACGAGCAGTACTTC. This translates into CASSPMTGQTTYEQYF.